This TCR beta chain was sequenced in a study of early T cells in non-severe SARS-CoV-2 infection. The TCR library protocol was used to attach unique molecular identifiers. These identifiers were attached to individual cDNA molecules. TCRdb independently ran MiXCR on the 5' RACE reads; one entry per CDR3 protein. The sample consists of approximately 65,000 distinct CDR3 sequences, approximately 12% of them appearing once. The germline V and J ends were trimmed by 2 bases and 5 bases, with 7 bases remaining between them. The germline V gene has CDR1 SGHTA and CDR2 FQGTGA. The CDR3 loop spans 12 amino acids. The study, taken as a whole, reports: Anti-spike CD8 responses were favored in VDJdb matching, and private and CD4 specificities were missed.

Ten or more counts support this clonotype. What it recognizes is unknown. This receptor was obtained from an adult who was a healthcare worker with PCR-confirmed SARS-CoV-2 infection or an uninfected control (not recorded which). This sequence joins TRBV7-3 and TRBJ2-7, with D perhaps matching TRBD1 or TRBD2 (6 bases each). The sequenced sample was whole blood. The CDR3 sequence: CASSLGGHEQYF. The CDR3 DNA follows: TGTGCCAGCAGCTTAGGGGGGCACGAGCAGTACTTC.